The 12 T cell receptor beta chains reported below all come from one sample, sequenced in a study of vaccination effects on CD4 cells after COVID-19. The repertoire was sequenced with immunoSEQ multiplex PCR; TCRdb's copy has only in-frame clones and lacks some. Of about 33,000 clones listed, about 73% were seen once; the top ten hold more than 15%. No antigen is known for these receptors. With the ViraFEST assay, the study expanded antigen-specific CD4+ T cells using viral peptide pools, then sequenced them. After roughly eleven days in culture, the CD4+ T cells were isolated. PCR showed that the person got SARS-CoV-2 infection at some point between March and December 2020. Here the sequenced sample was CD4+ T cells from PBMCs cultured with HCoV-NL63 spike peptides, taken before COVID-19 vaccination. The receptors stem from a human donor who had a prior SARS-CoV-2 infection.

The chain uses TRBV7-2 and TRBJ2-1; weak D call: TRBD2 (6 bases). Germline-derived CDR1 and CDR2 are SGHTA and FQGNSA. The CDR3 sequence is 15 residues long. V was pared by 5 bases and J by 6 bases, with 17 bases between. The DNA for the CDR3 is TGTGCCAGCAGCGTCACCCCGGGACTCGGCAATGAGCAGTTCTTC. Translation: CASSVTPGLGNEQFF.

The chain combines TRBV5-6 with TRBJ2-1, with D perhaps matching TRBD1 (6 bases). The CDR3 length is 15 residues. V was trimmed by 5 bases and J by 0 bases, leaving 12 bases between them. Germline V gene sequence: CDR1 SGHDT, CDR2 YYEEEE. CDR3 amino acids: CASRRTVSSYNEQFF. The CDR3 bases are TGTGCCAGCAGAAGGACAGTTAGCTCCTACAATGAGCAGTTCTTC.

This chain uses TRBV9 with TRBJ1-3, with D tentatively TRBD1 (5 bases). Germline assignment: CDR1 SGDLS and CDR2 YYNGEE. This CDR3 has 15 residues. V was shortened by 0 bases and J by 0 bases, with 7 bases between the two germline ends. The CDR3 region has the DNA TGTGCCAGCAGCGTAGCGACAGCCTCTGGAAACACCATATATTTT. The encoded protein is CASSVATASGNTIYF.

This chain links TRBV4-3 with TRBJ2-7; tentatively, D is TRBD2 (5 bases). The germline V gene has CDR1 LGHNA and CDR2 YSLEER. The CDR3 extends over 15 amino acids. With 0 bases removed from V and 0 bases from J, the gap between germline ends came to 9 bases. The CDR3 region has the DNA TGCGCCAGCAGCCAAGAGATAGGGAGCTCCTACGAGCAGTACTTC. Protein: CASSQEIGSSYEQYF.

The CDR3 DNA reads as TGTGCCAGCAGGTGGACTAGCGGGAGGGCTGAGCAGTTCTTC. It codes for CASRWTSGRAEQFF. This chain joins TRBV6-5 and TRBJ2-1; 15 nucleotides match TRBD2. The CDR3 loop spans 14 amino acids. With 6 bases clipped from V and 9 bases from J, the junction kept 3 bases outside the gene matches. Germline V gene sequence: CDR1 MNHEY, CDR2 SVGAGI.

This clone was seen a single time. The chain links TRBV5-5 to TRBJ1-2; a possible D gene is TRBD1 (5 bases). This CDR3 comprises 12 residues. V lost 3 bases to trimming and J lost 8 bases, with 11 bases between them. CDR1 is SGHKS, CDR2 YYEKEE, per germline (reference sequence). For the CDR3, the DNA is TGTGCCAGCAGCTGGTTAGGGGACGGCTACACCTTC. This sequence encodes CASSWLGDGYTF.

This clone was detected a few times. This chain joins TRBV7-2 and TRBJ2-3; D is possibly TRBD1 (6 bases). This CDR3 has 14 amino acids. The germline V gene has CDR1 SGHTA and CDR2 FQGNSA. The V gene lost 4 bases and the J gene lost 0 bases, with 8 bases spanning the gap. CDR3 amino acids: CASSSQGSTDTQYF. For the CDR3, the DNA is TGTGCCAGCAGCTCTCAGGGGAGCACAGATACGCAGTATTTT.

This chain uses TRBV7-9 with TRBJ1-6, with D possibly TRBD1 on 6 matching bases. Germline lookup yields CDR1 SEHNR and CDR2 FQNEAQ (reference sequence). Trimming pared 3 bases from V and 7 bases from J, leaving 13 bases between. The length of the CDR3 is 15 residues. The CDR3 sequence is CASSFSRQENSPLHF. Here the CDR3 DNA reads TGTGCCAGCAGCTTTAGTAGACAGGAAAATTCACCCCTCCACTTT.

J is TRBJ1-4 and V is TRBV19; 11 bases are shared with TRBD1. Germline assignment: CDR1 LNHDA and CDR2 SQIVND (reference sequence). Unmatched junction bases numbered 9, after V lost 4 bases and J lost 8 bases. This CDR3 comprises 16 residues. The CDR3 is CASSTTWTGGREKLFF. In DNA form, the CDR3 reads TGTGCCAGTAGTACCACTTGGACAGGGGGCCGCGAAAAACTGTTTTTT.

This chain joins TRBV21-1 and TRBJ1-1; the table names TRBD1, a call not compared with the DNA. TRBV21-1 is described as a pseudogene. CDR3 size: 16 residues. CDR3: CASSKGTGRGNTEAFF. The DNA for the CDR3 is TGTGCCAGCAGCAAAGGGACAGGGCGAGGGAACACTGAAGCTTTCTTT.

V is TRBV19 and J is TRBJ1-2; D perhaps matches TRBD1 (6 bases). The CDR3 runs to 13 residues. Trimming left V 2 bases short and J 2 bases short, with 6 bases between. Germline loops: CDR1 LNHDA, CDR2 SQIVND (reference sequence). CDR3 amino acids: CASSIQGNYGYTF. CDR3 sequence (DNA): TGTGCCAGTAGTATACAGGGGAACTATGGCTACACCTTC.

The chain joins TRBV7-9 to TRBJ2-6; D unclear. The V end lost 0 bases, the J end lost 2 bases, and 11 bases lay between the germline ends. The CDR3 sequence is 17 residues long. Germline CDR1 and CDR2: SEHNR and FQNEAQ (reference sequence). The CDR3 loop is CASSLALRLTGANVLTF. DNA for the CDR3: TGTGCCAGCAGCTTAGCCCTTCGACTCACTGGGGCCAACGTCCTGACTTTC.